Sequencing of this T cell receptor beta chain was carried out in a study of control samples from healthy donors and cancer patients. Profiling relied on immunoSEQ multiplex PCR, and the TCRdb table lists in-frame clones only, not all of them. The repertoire includes roughly 190,000 clones, 91% of them detected once, and more than 1.3% sits in the top ten. Germline values: CDR1 KGHSH, CDR2 LQKENI. V lost 3 bases and J 7 bases, leaving 12 bases between the germline ends. The CDR3 contains 13 residues. Sequenced: blood. This chain connects TRBV18 to TRBJ1-2; D unclear. The clonotype was recovered from a woman in her thirties in good health. As DNA, the CDR3 is TGTGCCAGCTCACCGGGCCAGGCTGCTGGCTACACCTTC. Residues: CASSPGQAAGYTF.